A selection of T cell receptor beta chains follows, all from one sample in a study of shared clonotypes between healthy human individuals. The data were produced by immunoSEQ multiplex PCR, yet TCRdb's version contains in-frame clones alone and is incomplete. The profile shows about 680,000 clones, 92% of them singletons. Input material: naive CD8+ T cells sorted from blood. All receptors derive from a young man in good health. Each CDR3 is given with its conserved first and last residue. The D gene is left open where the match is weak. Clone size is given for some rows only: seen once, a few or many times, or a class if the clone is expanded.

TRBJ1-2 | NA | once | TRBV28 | TGTGCCAGCAGTTTTTCCGGGGGCTATGGCTACACCTTC | CASSFSGGYGYTF
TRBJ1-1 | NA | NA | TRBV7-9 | TGTGCCAGCAGCAGGGGAGACACTGAAGCTTTCTTT | CASSRGDTEAFF
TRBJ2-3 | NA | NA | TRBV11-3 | TGTGCCAGCAGCCACGTATCGGATACGCAGTATTTT | CASSHVSDTQYF
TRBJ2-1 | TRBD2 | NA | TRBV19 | TGTGCCAGTAGTATAGGAGCTAGCGGGAGTCGGGCGGATGAGCAGTTCTTC | CASSIGASGSRADEQFF
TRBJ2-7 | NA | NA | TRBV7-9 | TGTGCCAGCAGCCGTACACAATCCTACGAGCAGTACTTC | CASSRTQSYEQYF
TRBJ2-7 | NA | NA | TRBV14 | TGTGCCAGCAGCCAAGATCACAGAGCCCTCGAGCAGTACTTC | CASSQDHRALEQYF
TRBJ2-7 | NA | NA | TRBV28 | TGTGCCAGCAGCCTAACAGGGTTAAGCTACGAGCAGTACTTC | CASSLTGLSYEQYF
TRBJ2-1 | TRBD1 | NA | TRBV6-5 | TGTGCCAGCAGGAGCGGACAGGGGGAATACAATGAGCAGTTCTTC | CASRSGQGEYNEQFF
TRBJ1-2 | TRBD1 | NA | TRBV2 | TGTGCCAGCACCCTGACGACAGGGGGCAACTATGGCTACACCTTC | CASTLTTGGNYGYTF
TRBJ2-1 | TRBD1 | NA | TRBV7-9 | TGTGCCAGCAGCTCCCGGGACAGTCCGTCTTGGAATGAGCAGTTCTTC | CASSSRDSPSWNEQFF
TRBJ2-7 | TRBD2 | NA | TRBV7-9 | TGTGCCAGCAGCTCTACCGGGACTAGCGGGAGGGTCTACGAGCAGTACTTC | CASSSTGTSGRVYEQYF
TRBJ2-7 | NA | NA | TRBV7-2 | TGTGCCAGCAGCTTATATGGGAAATACGAGCAGTACTTC | CASSLYGKYEQYF
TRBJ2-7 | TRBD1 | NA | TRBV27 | TGTGCCAGCAGTTACGGGACAGGTGAGGGCTACGAGCAGTACTTC | CASSYGTGEGYEQYF
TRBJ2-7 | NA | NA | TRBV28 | TGTGCCAGCAGCCCAACTAGCTACGAGCAGTACTTC | CASSPTSYEQYF
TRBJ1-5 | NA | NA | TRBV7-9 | TGTGCCAGCGCCTTTGGGGGCGCGGGCCAGCCCCAGCATTTT | CASAFGGAGQPQHF
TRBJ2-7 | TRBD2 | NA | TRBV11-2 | TGTGCCAGCAGCTTAGGGACTAGCGGGTCTGGGGAGCAGTACTTC | CASSLGTSGSGEQYF
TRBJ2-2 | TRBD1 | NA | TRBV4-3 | TGCGCCAGCAGCCAGGCCCCCGACAGGGGCCAAAACACCGGGGAGCTGTTTTTT | CASSQAPDRGQNTGELFF
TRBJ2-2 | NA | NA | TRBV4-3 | TGCGCCAGCAGCTGGCGGGGGAACACCGGGGAGCTGTTTTTT | CASSWRGNTGELFF
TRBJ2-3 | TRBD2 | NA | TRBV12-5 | TGTGCTAGTGGGATAGGACTAGCGGGATTAGATACGCAGTATTTT | CASGIGLAGLDTQYF
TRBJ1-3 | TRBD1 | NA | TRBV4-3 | TGCGCCAGCAGCCGGGGACAGGCGCTTACTGGAAACACCATATATTTT | CASSRGQALTGNTIYF
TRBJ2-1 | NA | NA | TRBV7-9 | TGTGCCAGCAGCTTAGAGCTAAGGGGACTCCCATCCTACAATGAGCAGTTCTTC | CASSLELRGLPSYNEQFF
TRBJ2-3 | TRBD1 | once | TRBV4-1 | TGCGCCAGCAGCCAAAAAGGACAGGTTAGCACAGATACGCAGTATTTT | CASSQKGQVSTDTQYF
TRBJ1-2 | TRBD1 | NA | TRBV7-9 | TGTGCCAGCACCCTTTCACAGGGGGCGCCGGGTGGGTATGGCTACACCTTC | CASTLSQGAPGGYGYTF
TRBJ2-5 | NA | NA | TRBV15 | TGTGCCACCAGCATCCGGGACACAGAGACCCAGTACTTC | CATSIRDTETQYF
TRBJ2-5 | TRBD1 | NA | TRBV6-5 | TGTGCCAGCAGCGCCGGGACAGGGGGCTCAGAGACCCAGTACTTC | CASSAGTGGSETQYF
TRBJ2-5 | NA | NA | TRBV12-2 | TGTGCAAGTCGCAAAGGGGAGTACCAAGAGACCCAGTACTTC | CASRKGEYQETQYF
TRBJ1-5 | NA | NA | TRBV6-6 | TGTGCCAGCAGTTACTCGCCAGGATTAAATCAGCCCCAGCATTTT | CASSYSPGLNQPQHF
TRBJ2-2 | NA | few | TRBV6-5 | TGTGCCAGCAGTTACACTAACACCGGGGAGCTGTTTTTT | CASSYTNTGELFF
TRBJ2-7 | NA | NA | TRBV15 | TGTGCCACCAGCAGAGATAGAACCTACGAGCAGTACTTC | CATSRDRTYEQYF
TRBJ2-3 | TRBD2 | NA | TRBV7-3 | TGTGCCAGCAGCCGTTGGGCGGGGGACACAGATACGCAGTATTTT | CASSRWAGDTDTQYF
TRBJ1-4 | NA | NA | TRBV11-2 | TGTGCCAGCAGCATACAAGGGTTGCGGTCTAATGAAAAACTGTTTTTT | CASSIQGLRSNEKLFF
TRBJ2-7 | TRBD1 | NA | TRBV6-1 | TGTGCCAGCAGTGATCCAGTGGACAGGGGGTACTACGAGCAGTACTTC | CASSDPVDRGYYEQYF
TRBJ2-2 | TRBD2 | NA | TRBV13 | TGTGCCAGCAGCTTATCAGGACTAGCAGACACCGGGGAGCTGTTTTTT | CASSLSGLADTGELFF
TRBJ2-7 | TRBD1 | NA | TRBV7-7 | TGTGCTAGCCAGGTCCACCCGGGACAGGGCTACGAGCAGTACTTC | CASQVHPGQGYEQYF
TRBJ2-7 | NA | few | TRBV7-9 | TGTGCCAGCAGCATGAGTGTTTACGAGCAGTACTTC | CASSMSVYEQYF
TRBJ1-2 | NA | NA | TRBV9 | TGTGCCAGCAGCGACCGGGACTTCTATGGCTACACCTTC | CASSDRDFYGYTF
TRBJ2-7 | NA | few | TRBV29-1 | TGCAGCGTTAGGGTAGGGACGGGCTACGAGCAGTACTTC | CSVRVGTGYEQYF
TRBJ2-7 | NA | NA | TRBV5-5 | TGTGCCAGCAGCTTGTGGTTCGAAAGCTACGAGCAGTACTTC | CASSLWFESYEQYF
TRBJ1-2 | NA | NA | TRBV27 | TGTGCCAGCACCGGACGGAAAAACTATGGCTACACCTTC | CASTGRKNYGYTF
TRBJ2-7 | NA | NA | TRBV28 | TGTGCCAGCAGTATATTCAGGAACTACGAGCAGTACTTC | CASSIFRNYEQYF